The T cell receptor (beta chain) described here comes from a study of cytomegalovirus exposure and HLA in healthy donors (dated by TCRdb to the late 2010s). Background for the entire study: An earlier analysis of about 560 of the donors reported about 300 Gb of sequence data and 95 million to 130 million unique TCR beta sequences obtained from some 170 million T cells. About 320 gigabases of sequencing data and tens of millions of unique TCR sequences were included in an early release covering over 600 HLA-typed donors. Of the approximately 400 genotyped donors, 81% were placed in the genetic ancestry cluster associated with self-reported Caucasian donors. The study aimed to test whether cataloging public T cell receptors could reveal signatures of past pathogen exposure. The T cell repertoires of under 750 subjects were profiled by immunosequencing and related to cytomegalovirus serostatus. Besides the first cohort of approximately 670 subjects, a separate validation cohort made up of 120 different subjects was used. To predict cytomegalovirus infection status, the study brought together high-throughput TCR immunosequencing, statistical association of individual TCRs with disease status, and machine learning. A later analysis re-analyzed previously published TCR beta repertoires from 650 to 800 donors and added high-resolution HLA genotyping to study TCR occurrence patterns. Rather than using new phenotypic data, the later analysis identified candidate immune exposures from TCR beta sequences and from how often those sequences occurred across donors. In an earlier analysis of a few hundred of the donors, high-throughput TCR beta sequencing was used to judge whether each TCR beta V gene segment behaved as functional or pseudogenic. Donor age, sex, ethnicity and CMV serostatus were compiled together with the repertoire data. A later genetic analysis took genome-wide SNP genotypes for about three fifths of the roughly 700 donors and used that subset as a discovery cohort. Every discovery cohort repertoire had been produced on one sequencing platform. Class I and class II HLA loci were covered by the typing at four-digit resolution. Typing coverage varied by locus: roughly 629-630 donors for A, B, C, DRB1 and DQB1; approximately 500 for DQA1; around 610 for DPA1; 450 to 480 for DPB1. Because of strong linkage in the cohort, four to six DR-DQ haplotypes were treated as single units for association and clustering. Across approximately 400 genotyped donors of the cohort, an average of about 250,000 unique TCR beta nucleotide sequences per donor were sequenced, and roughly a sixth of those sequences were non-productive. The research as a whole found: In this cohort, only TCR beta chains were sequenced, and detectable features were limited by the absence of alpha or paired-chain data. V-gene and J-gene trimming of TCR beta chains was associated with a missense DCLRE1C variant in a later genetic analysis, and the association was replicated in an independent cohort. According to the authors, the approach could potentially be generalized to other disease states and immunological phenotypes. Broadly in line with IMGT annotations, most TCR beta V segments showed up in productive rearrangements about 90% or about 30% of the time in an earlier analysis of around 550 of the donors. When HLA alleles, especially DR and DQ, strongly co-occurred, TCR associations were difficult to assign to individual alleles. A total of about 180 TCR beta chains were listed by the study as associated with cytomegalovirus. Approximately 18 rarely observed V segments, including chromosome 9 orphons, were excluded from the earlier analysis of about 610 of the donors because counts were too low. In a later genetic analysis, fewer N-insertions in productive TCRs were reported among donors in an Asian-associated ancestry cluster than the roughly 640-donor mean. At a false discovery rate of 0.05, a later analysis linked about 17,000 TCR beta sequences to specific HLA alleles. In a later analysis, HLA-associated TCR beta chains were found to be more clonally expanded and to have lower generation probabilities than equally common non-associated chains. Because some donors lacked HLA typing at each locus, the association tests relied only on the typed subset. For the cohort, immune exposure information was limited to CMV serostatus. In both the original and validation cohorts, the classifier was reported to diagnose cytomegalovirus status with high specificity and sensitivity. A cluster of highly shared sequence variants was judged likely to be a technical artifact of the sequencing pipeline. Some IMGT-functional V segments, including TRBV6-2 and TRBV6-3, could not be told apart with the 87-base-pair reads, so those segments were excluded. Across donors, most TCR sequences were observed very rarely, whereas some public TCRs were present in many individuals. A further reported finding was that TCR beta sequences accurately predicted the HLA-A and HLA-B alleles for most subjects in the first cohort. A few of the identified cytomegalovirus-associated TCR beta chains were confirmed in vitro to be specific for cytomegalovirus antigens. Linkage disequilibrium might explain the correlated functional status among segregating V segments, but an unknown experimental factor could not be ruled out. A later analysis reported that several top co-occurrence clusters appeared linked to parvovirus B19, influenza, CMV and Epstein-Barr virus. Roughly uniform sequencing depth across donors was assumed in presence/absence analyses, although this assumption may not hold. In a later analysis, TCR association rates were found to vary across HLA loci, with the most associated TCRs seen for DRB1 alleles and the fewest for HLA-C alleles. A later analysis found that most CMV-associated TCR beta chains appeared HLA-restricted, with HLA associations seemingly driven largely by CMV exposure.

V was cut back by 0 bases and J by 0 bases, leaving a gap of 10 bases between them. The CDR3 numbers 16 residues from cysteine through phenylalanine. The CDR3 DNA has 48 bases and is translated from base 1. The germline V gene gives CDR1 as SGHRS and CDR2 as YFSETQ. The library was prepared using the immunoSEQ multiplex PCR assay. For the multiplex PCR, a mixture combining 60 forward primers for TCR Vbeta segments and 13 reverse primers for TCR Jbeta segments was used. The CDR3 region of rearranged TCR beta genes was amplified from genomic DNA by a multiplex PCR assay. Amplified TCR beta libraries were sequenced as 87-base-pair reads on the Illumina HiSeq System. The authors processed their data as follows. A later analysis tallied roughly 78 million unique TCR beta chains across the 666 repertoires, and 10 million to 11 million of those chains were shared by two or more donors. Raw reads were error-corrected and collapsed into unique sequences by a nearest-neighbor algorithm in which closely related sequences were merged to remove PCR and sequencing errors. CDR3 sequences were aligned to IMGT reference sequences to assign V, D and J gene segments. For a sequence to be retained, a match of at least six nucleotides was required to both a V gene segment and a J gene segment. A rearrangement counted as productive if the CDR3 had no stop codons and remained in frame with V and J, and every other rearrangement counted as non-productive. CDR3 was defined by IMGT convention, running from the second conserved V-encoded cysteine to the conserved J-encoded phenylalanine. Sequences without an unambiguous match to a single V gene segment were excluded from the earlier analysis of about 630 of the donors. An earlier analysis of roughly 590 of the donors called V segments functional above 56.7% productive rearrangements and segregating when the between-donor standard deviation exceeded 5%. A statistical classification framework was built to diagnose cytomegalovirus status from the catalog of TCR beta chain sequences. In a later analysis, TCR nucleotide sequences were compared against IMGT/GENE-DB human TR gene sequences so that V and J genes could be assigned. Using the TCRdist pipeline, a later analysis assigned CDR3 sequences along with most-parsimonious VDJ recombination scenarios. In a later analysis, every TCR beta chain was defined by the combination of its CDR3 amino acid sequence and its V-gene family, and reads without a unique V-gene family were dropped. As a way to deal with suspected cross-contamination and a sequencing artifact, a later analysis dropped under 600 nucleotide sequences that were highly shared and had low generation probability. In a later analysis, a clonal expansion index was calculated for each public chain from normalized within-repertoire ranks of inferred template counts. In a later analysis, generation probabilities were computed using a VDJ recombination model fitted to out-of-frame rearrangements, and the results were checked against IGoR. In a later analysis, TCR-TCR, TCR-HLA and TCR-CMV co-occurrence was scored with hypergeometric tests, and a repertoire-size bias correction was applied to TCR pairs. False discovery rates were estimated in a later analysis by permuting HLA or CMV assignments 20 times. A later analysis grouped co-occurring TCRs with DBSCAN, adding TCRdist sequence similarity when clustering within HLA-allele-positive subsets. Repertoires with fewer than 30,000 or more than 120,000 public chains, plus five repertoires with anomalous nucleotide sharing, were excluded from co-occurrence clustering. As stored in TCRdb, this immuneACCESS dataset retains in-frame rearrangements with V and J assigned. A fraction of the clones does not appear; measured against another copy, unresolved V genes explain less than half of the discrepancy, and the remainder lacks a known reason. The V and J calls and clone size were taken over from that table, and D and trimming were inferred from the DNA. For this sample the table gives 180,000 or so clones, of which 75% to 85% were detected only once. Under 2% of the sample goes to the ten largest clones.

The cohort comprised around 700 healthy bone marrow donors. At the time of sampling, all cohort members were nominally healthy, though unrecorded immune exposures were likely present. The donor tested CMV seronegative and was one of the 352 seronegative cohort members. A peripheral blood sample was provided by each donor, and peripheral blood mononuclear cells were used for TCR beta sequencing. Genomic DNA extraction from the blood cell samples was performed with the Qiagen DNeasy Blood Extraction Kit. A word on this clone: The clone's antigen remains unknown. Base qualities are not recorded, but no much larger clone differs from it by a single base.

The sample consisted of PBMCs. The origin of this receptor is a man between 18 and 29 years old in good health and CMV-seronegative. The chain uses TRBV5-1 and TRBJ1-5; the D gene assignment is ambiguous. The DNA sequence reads TGCGCCAGCAGCTTGGATCCCGCAGGTAGCAATCAGCCCCAGCATTTT. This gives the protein CASSLDPAGSNQPQHF.